This is a list of T cell receptor beta chains from one sample in a study of OX40 agonist ivuxolimab in advanced cancers. Generated by immunoSEQ multiplex PCR, the TCRdb table keeps only in-frame clones and is missing some. The data show tens of thousands of clones, 94% seen once. Sequenced material: CD4+ or CD8+ T cells sorted from blood, taken in a trial of the OX40 agonist ivuxolimab. These receptors were collected from an adult with an advanced solid tumor such as melanoma, head and neck, liver or kidney cancer. Each CDR3 is given with its conserved first and last residue. A D gene is named only where the DNA matches it firmly. Not every row has a clone size; where given, it reads once, few, many or a size class.

DNA	CDR3	J	V	length	D	size
TGCGCCAGCAGCTCCTCTGGGTTTCACACAGATACGCAGTATTTT	CASSSSGFHTDTQYF	TRBJ2-3	TRBV5-1	15	.	.
TGTGCCAGCAGCGAGAGTAGCTGGGGGGAGCAGTTCTTC	CASSESSWGEQFF	TRBJ2-1	TRBV7-9	13	.	.
TGTGCCAGCAGCTTCGCGGACGGGCTCCCCTCCTACGAGCAGTACTTC	CASSFADGLPSYEQYF	TRBJ2-7	TRBV11-2	16	.	once
TGTGCCAGCGGGCTAGATTCTAGCACAGATACGCAGTATTTT	CASGLDSSTDTQYF	TRBJ2-3	TRBV5-6	14	.	.
TGTGCCAGCAGCTTAGCTCTGGGACTAGCGGGAGGTAGGCAAGAGACCCAGTACTTC	CASSLALGLAGGRQETQYF	TRBJ2-5	TRBV7-2	19	TRBD2	.
TGTGCCAGCAGCGTATCGGGAGGGCTGGATGAGCAGTTCTTC	CASSVSGGLDEQFF	TRBJ2-1	TRBV9	14	TRBD2	.
TGTGCCAGCAGCTTATCCAGTATAGGCTACACCTTC	CASSLSSIGYTF	TRBJ1-2	TRBV7-2	12	.	.
TGTGCCAGCAGTGAATACGAGGACATTCAGTACTTC	CASSEYEDIQYF	TRBJ2-4	TRBV25-1	12	.	.
TGCAGCGTTGTAGGGACGGACAGGGGGCTTTACTTC	CSVVGTDRGLYF	TRBJ2-7	TRBV29-1	12	TRBD1	.
TGTGCCAGCACGGGCAGGGAGTACGAGCAGTACTTC	CASTGREYEQYF	TRBJ2-7	TRBV6-6	12	.	.
TGTGCCAGCAGTTACCCTAGGGGGGGGCCCTCCTACGAGCAGTACTTC	CASSYPRGGPSYEQYF	TRBJ2-7	TRBV6-6	16	.	.
TGTGCCAGCAGCAAAGCAGCTAACAGGTACTTTGGCACAGATACGCAGTATTTT	CASSKAANRYFGTDTQYF	TRBJ2-3	TRBV27	18	.	.
TGTGCCAGTAGTATAGGTCCTAGACAGGGGGTCTACGAGCAGTACTTC	CASSIGPRQGVYEQYF	TRBJ2-7	TRBV19	16	TRBD1	.
TGCGCCAGCTCTTCGGGGTTCGAGCAGTACTTC	CASSSGFEQYF	TRBJ2-7	TRBV5-1	11	.	.
TGTGCCAGCAGCGGAGGAGCGGGAACCCACAATGAGCAGTTCTTC	CASSGGAGTHNEQFF	TRBJ2-1	TRBV5-6	15	TRBD2	.
TGCAGCGTTGAGGGCCTTGGACAAAGCTATGGCTACACCTTC	CSVEGLGQSYGYTF	TRBJ1-2	TRBV29-1	14	.	few
TGTGCCAGCAGCCAGGGACCTCCGGGCAATCAGCCCCAGCATTTT	CASSQGPPGNQPQHF	TRBJ1-5	TRBV5-6	15	.	.
TGTGCCAGCAGCGCGCTCTGGGGGGATGAGCAGTTCTTC	CASSALWGDEQFF	TRBJ2-1	TRBV6-1	13	.	.
TGTGCCAGTAGTATAGCCCCACTTGGTTGGACAGGGCGGGTGCAGCCCCAGCATTTT	CASSIAPLGWTGRVQPQHF	TRBJ1-5	TRBV19	19	TRBD1	.
TGTGCCAGCAGTTACTGGGGGATCTACAATGAGCAGTTCTTC	CASSYWGIYNEQFF	TRBJ2-1	TRBV6-6	14	.	once
TGTGCCTGGACCCCCCCGGGACAGGGGGCGGGGGGGACTGAAGCTTTCTTT	CAWTPPGQGAGGTEAFF	TRBJ1-1	TRBV30	17	TRBD1	.
TGTGCCAGCAGCTTATCTACGCCAGGTCCGTACGAGCAGTACTTC	CASSLSTPGPYEQYF	TRBJ2-7	TRBV11-2	15	.	.
TGTGCCAGCAGCAAATTTTATCTGGGACTAGCGGGGAGGAAGACCCAGTACTTC	CASSKFYLGLAGRKTQYF	TRBJ2-5	TRBV21-1	18	.	few
TGTGCCAGCAGCTTAGAAAGGACAGGGAGCTATGGCTACACCTTC	CASSLERTGSYGYTF	TRBJ1-2	TRBV11-3	15	TRBD1	.
TGTGCCAGCAGTGAGTTCATGGCGGGCGACGATACGCAGTATTTT	CASSEFMAGDDTQYF	TRBJ2-3	TRBV25-1	15	.	.
TGTGCCAGCAGCTTTCTACACAATGAGCAGTTCTTC	CASSFLHNEQFF	TRBJ2-1	TRBV11-2	12	.	.
TGTGCCAGCAGTTTATGGGGACTAGCGGAAATTTACAATGAGCAGTTCTTC	CASSLWGLAEIYNEQFF	TRBJ2-1	TRBV27	17	TRBD2	.
TGTGCCAGCAGCTTACTGAGTGGGACACTGGGCTCCTACGAGCAGTACTTC	CASSLLSGTLGSYEQYF	TRBJ2-7	TRBV11-3	17	.	once
TGTGCCAGCAGTTATACAGGGGGTCTTTCCTACGAGCAGTACTTC	CASSYTGGLSYEQYF	TRBJ2-7	TRBV27	15	TRBD1	.
TGTGCCAGCAGTTACGACAGGGGGCCCGGGGAGCTGTTTTTT	CASSYDRGPGELFF	TRBJ2-2	TRBV6-5	14	TRBD1	.
TGTGCCAGCAGCTTATTAGTACTGGGCCGGTCCGGGGCCAACGTCCTGACTTTC	CASSLLVLGRSGANVLTF	TRBJ2-6	TRBV7-3	18	.	.
TGTGCCAGCAGCGACGGACTGGGCGGGGAGACCCAGTACTTC	CASSDGLGGETQYF	TRBJ2-5	TRBV9	14	.	.
TGTGCCTCACAGGGCTATGGCTACACCTTC	CASQGYGYTF	TRBJ1-2	TRBV30	10	.	.
TGTGCCACCAGCAGAAATTCAGGGAAGAATGAAAAACTGTTTTTT	CATSRNSGKNEKLFF	TRBJ1-4	TRBV15	15	.	.
TGTGCCAGCAGCCCTTTAACCCGGGTTAGCTCCTACGAGCAGTACTTC	CASSPLTRVSSYEQYF	TRBJ2-7	TRBV7-2	16	.	.
TGTGCCAGTAGTATACTTCGGGAGCCCGGTAAAAGGGGCTACACCTTC	CASSILREPGKRGYTF	TRBJ1-2	TRBV19	16	.	.
TGTGCCAGCAGTTTAGAAGGTTACAATGAGCAGTTCTTC	CASSLEGYNEQFF	TRBJ2-1	TRBV27	13	.	.
TGTGCCAGCAGCCTAGCGACCCCCACAGGTCTGAATGAGCAGTTCTTC	CASSLATPTGLNEQFF	TRBJ2-1	TRBV11-1	16	.	.
TGTGCCAGTAGTCCCGCGGGGACTAGCGGGACCAGCTCCTACAATGAGCAGTTCTTC	CASSPAGTSGTSSYNEQFF	TRBJ2-1	TRBV19	19	TRBD2	.
TGCGCCAGCAGCCAGGCCCCGAGGACAGATACGCAGTATTTT	CASSQAPRTDTQYF	TRBJ2-3	TRBV4-3	14	.	.
TGTGCCAGCAGCGTAGCTGTGGGTGAGGGGGGCTATGGCTACACCTTC	CASSVAVGEGGYGYTF	TRBJ1-2	TRBV9	16	.	once
TGTGCCAGCAGCTTAGGCGGGAGTCGGTCAGATACGCAGTATTTT	CASSLGGSRSDTQYF	TRBJ2-3	TRBV13	15	.	.
TGTGCCAGCAGCTTTCGGAACATGAACACTGAAGCTTTCTTT	CASSFRNMNTEAFF	TRBJ1-1	TRBV7-9	14	.	.
TGTGCCAGCAGCGTAGGAGCGGGCGAGTACAATGAGCAGTTCTTC	CASSVGAGEYNEQFF	TRBJ2-1	TRBV9	15	.	once
TGTGCCAGCAGCTTGGATAGCGGGAGATGGGACAATGAGCAGTTCTTC	CASSLDSGRWDNEQFF	TRBJ2-1	TRBV5-6	16	TRBD2	.
TGTGCCAGCAGCAGGGACAGAGGTTCCTACGAGCAGTACTTC	CASSRDRGSYEQYF	TRBJ2-7	TRBV6-1	14	TRBD1	.
TGTGCCAGCAGCTTAGCGGTCTTAGCCAAAAACATTCAGTACTTC	CASSLAVLAKNIQYF	TRBJ2-4	TRBV7-2	15	.	.
TGTGCCAGCAGCCAAGCAACTAGCACAGATACGCAGTATTTT	CASSQATSTDTQYF	TRBJ2-3	TRBV4-2	14	.	.
TGTGCCAGCAGCTTAGATGTGGGGGACTATGAAAAACTGTTTTTT	CASSLDVGDYEKLFF	TRBJ1-4	TRBV11-2	15	.	.
TGTGCCTGGAGTGTTAGTAGTGACGAGCAGTACTTC	CAWSVSSDEQYF	TRBJ2-7	TRBV30	12	.	.
TGTGCCAGCAGCGTAGGTACTAGCGGGTACGGGGCCGATGAGCAGTTCTTC	CASSVGTSGYGADEQFF	TRBJ2-1	TRBV9	17	TRBD2	.
TGCGCCAGCAGCCAAGACCTGAGGACAGTTGGAAACACCATATATTTT	CASSQDLRTVGNTIYF	TRBJ1-3	TRBV4-3	16	.	.
TGTGCCAGTAGTATTAGTGGGGCCCGGAGGTCAGATACGCAGTATTTT	CASSISGARRSDTQYF	TRBJ2-3	TRBV19	16	.	.
TGTGCCAGTAGTATAAGGCCCGAAAAACTGTTTTTT	CASSIRPEKLFF	TRBJ1-4	TRBV19	12	.	.